This record covers a single TCR beta chain. No antigen is known for it. Sequence data for DNA of cultured CD4+ T cells were generated by the Oncomine TCR Beta short-read assay. TCRdb processed the PCR reads anew with MiXCR; each CDR3 protein has one entry. The sample includes about 17,000 distinct CDR3 sequences, around 30% of them seen just once. The J segment lost 8 bases and the V segment lost 4 bases, leaving 12 bases of the junction unmatched. Germline V gene sequence: CDR1 MDHEN, CDR2 SYDVKM. The CDR3 loop spans 17 amino acids. The sample is drawn from a study of vaccination and CD4 T cells after COVID-19. General observations from the study: The study found that a median about 87% of reactive clones in convalescent patients appeared only post-vaccination.

Described treatment: approximately 11-day PBMC culture with coronavirus spike peptide pools or control peptides (ViraFEST assay). Every well contained 1.5 million to 2.5 million PBMCs, which were grown with approximately 9.6 IU/ml IL-2 and approximately 9.5 ug/ml peptide pools. Material for sequencing was cultured CD4+ T cells from blood. This clonotype was sampled from a human donor with COVID-19. This chain links TRBV28 with TRBJ1-6; TRBD1 matches 9 bases. Here the CDR3 DNA reads TGTGCCAGCAGTTCTCCCGGGACAGGGATTTTTGATTCACCCCTCCACTTT. This codes for CASSSPGTGIFDSPLHF.